This TCR beta chain was profiled in a study of blood T cell repertoires in COVID-19. There are 16 residues in the CDR3. Germline assignment: CDR1 SGHNT and CDR2 YYREEE (reference sequence). V lost 3 bases, J lost 8 bases, and 11 bases stayed unmatched. This clone has only one observation. Using immunoSEQ multiplex PCR, the repertoire was profiled, and TCRdb retains in-frame clones only, with some absent. The repertoire holds about 200,000 clones, 88% seen once, with 1.5% to 2% in the top ten. Material for sequencing was peripheral blood. This sequence joins TRBV5-4 and TRBJ2-1; 10 positions agree with TRBD1. This receptor was taken from a man younger than 35 with active or convalescent COVID-19. CDR3 residues: CASSSPPTGGWDEQFF. The CDR3 nucleotides are TGTGCCAGCAGCTCCCCGCCGACAGGGGGCTGGGATGAGCAGTTCTTC.